This is a list of T cell receptor beta chains from one sample in a study of blood T cell repertoires in COVID-19. Assay used: immunoSEQ multiplex PCR; TCRdb lists only in-frame clones, some missing. The data show 100,000 to 120,000 clones, 76% seen once. Sequenced: peripheral blood. The receptor set was obtained from a woman aged 80 or over with acute or convalescent COVID-19. The CDR3 runs from the conserved cysteine through the conserved F or W. Fields, in order: clone size, CDR3 length, J gene, V gene, D gene, CDR3 DNA, CDR3 protein. A D gene is named only where the DNA matches it firmly. Clone sizes are given selectively: once, few, many, or a class where the clone is expanded.

clone size: .; CDR3 length: 15; J gene: TRBJ1-3; V gene: TRBV6-1; D gene: .; CDR3 DNA: TGTGCCAGCAGTGAAGCGCGGGGAGCCGGAAACACCATATATTTT; CDR3 protein: CASSEARGAGNTIYF
clone size: few; CDR3 length: 18; J gene: TRBJ1-3; V gene: TRBV29-1; D gene: TRBD1; CDR3 DNA: TGCAGCGCCCCAAACCGGGACAGGGGTCGATCACTTCGAAACACCATATATTTT; CDR3 protein: CSAPNRDRGRSLRNTIYF
clone size: once; CDR3 length: 13; J gene: TRBJ2-5; V gene: TRBV5-4; D gene: TRBD1; CDR3 DNA: TGTGCCAGCAACCCAGACAGGGAAGAGACCCAGTACTTC; CDR3 protein: CASNPDREETQYF
clone size: .; CDR3 length: 16; J gene: TRBJ2-5; V gene: TRBV9; D gene: TRBD2; CDR3 DNA: TGTGCCAGCAGCCCACGACCGGGACTAGCTTCGGAGACCCAGTACTTC; CDR3 protein: CASSPRPGLASETQYF
clone size: .; CDR3 length: 14; J gene: TRBJ1-5; V gene: TRBV29-1; D gene: .; CDR3 DNA: TGCAGCGTTGAAGATGGGGGGGCCAATCAGCCCCAGCATTTT; CDR3 protein: CSVEDGGANQPQHF
clone size: .; CDR3 length: 14; J gene: TRBJ1-1; V gene: TRBV5-1; D gene: .; CDR3 DNA: TGCGCCAGCAGCTTGGGAGGGCTGGACACTGAAGCTTTCTTT; CDR3 protein: CASSLGGLDTEAFF
clone size: .; CDR3 length: 17; J gene: TRBJ2-5; V gene: TRBV4-2; D gene: .; CDR3 DNA: TGTGCCAGCGGCCGGGTGGGGGGGCTAGCGGTCCAAGAGACCCAGTACTTC; CDR3 protein: CASGRVGGLAVQETQYF
clone size: once; CDR3 length: 15; J gene: TRBJ2-5; V gene: TRBV30; D gene: .; CDR3 DNA: TGTGCCGGCAAACAGGGTAGGGTCCTCAAGGAGACCCAGTACTTC; CDR3 protein: CAGKQGRVLKETQYF
clone size: .; CDR3 length: 14; J gene: TRBJ1-1; V gene: TRBV3-1/TRBV3-2; D gene: TRBD1; CDR3 DNA: TGTGCCAGCAGCCTAGGACAGGGGGGAACTGAAGCTTTCTTT; CDR3 protein: CASSLGQGGTEAFF
clone size: .; CDR3 length: 14; J gene: TRBJ2-7; V gene: TRBV18; D gene: .; CDR3 DNA: TGTGCCAGCTCACCGGGATTGGGGGCATACGAGCAGTACTTC; CDR3 protein: CASSPGLGAYEQYF
clone size: .; CDR3 length: 17; J gene: TRBJ2-1; V gene: TRBV4-2; D gene: .; CDR3 DNA: TGTGCCAGCAGCCAAGAAACAGGCCGAAGGTCCCAATATGAGCAGTTCTTC; CDR3 protein: CASSQETGRRSQYEQFF
clone size: .; CDR3 length: 17; J gene: TRBJ2-3; V gene: TRBV4-2; D gene: .; CDR3 DNA: TGTGCCAGCAGCCAAGAATACTCGGGAAGTCGCACAGATACGCAGTATTTT; CDR3 protein: CASSQEYSGSRTDTQYF
clone size: .; CDR3 length: 14; J gene: TRBJ1-4; V gene: TRBV27; D gene: TRBD1; CDR3 DNA: TGTGCCAGCAGCCAGGGGGCGCGGGTTGAAAAACTGTTTTTT; CDR3 protein: CASSQGARVEKLFF
clone size: .; CDR3 length: 16; J gene: TRBJ2-2; V gene: TRBV9; D gene: .; CDR3 DNA: TGTGCCAGCAGCGTAGGAGTAAGCGCGGTCGCCGGGGAGCTGTTTTTT; CDR3 protein: CASSVGVSAVAGELFF
clone size: .; CDR3 length: 15; J gene: TRBJ1-2; V gene: TRBV11-2; D gene: TRBD1; CDR3 DNA: TGTGCCAGCAGCTTACCTACCGGGACAGTCTATGGCTACACCTTC; CDR3 protein: CASSLPTGTVYGYTF